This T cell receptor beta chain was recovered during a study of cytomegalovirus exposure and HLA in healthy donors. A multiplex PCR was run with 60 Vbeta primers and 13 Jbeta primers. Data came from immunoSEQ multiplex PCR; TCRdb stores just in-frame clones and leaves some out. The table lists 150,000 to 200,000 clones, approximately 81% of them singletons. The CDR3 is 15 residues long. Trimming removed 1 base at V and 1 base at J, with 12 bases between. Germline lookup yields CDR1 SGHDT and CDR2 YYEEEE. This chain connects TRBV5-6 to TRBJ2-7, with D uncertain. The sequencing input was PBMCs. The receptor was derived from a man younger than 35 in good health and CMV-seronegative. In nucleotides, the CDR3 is TGTGCCAGCAGCTTGAGCCCGAACCCTTCCTACGAGCAGTACTTC. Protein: CASSLSPNPSYEQYF.